Below, 30 T cell receptor beta chains from the same sample are listed, as sequenced in a study of cytomegalovirus exposure and HLA in healthy donors. Produced via immunoSEQ multiplex PCR; TCRdb's table is partial and in-frame only. In the table there are 300,000 or so clones, roughly 87% of which are singletons. The material sequenced was PBMCs. These receptors were obtained from a man aged 25 to 40 in good health and CMV-seronegative.

This clone has only one observation. The chain has TRBV25-1 and TRBJ1-2, with D possibly being TRBD1 (5 bases). V lost 4 bases and J 4 bases, leaving 10 bases between the germline ends. This CDR3 is 13 amino acids long. Per germline, CDR1 MGHDK and CDR2 SYGVNS. The CDR3: CASSAGVGYGYTF. For the CDR3, the DNA is TGTGCCAGCAGTGCGGGGGTTGGCTATGGCTACACCTTC.

This chain joins TRBV5-8 and TRBJ2-7; a possible D gene is TRBD1 (5 bases). V lost 3 bases and J 3 bases, leaving 7 bases between the germline ends. Per germline, CDR1 SGHTS and CDR2 YDEGEE. This CDR3 is built from 12 residues. CDR3 sequence reads: CASSSDSYEQYF. The CDR3 DNA follows: TGTGCCAGCAGCTCTGACAGCTACGAGCAGTACTTC.

V is TRBV7-2 and J is TRBJ1-2; D possibly corresponds to TRBD1 (5 bases). CDR3 length: 17 residues. Between the trimmed V and J ends, which lost 2 bases and 5 bases, there was a span of 21 bases. Germline CDR1 SGHTA, CDR2 FQGNSA. CDR3 nucleotides: TGTGCCAGCAGCTTAATTGGTGGGACTTCTTCGGCTTATGGCTACACCTTC. Residues: CASSLIGGTSSAYGYTF.

The CDR3: CASSYRGQGVYGYTF. CDR3 bases: TGTGCCAGCAGTTACAGAGGACAGGGGGTCTATGGCTACACCTTC. The chain joins TRBV6-5 to TRBJ1-2; 10 bases agree with TRBD1. The ends lost 2 bases at V and 4 bases at J; junction bases unmatched: 4. The CDR3 has 15 amino acids. Germline V lookup: CDR1 MNHEY, CDR2 SVGAGI.

The rearrangement uses TRBV5-1 and TRBJ2-7, with a weak D call TRBD1 (5 bases). CDR3 size: 17 residues. Trimming took 4 bases from V and 0 from J, leaving 20 bases between them. The V gene's germline CDR1 is SGHRS and CDR2 YFSETQ. The chain's CDR3 is CASSHKGLQDLSYEQYF. DNA of the CDR3: TGCGCCAGCAGCCACAAGGGGTTACAGGATCTCTCCTACGAGCAGTACTTC.

The V gene is TRBV4-1, the J gene TRBJ2-7; 10 bases agree with TRBD1. This CDR3 is built from 16 residues. With V trimmed by 1 base and J by 2 bases, 5 bases remained unmatched. In germline, CDR1 is MGHRA, CDR2 YSYEKL. The CDR3 DNA reads TGCGCCAGCAGCCAAGGGACCGGGACAGGGGCCTACGAGCAGTACTTC. It is translated as CASSQGTGTGAYEQYF.

This clone has more than one count but fewer than ten. The V gene is TRBV9, the J gene TRBJ1-2; TRBD1 agrees at 10 bases. The CDR3 totals 14 residues. The trim removed 3 bases at V and 7 bases at J, leaving 6 bases unmatched. Germline lookup yields CDR1 SGDLS and CDR2 YYNGEE. CDR3 DNA sequence: TGTGCCAGCAGCGACGGGACAGGGGTTCGTGGCTACACCTTC. Translation gives CASSDGTGVRGYTF.

This clone occurred once. This chain joins TRBV7-8 and TRBJ1-1, with 12 bases aligning to TRBD1. V trimming: 0 bases; J trimming: 6 bases; junction bases outside the gene matches: 17. CDR1 and CDR2 from the germline V gene are SGHVS and FQNEAQ. This CDR3 has 20 amino acids. CDR3 sequence (DNA): TGTGCCAGCAGCTTAGCGAGGAGGGGGGACAGGGGGCGCGTGCTCTCTGAAGCTTTCTTT. Translated, it gives CASSLARRGDRGRVLSEAFF.

The CDR3 bases are TGCGCCAGCAGCTTGGTTCCAGACTACGAGCAGTACTTC. It encodes CASSLVPDYEQYF. The chain couples TRBV5-1 to TRBJ2-7; D not certain. The CDR3 spans 13 residues. V lost 0 bases to trimming and J lost 3 bases, with 7 bases between them. CDR1 and CDR2 from the germline V gene are SGHRS and YFSETQ.

As concerns this clone: At one of its ends the junction is not consistent with the germline gene, which may arise from a read error. V and J are TRBV19 and TRBJ2-7; no reliable D call. Germline V gene lookup returns CDR1 LNHDA and CDR2 SQIVND (reference sequence). The CDR3 length is 9 residues. For the CDR3, the DNA is TGTGCCAGTAGGCCGGGTTCCCCCTTC. Protein product: CASRPGSPF.

CDR3 sequence (DNA): TGCGCCAGCAGCAAGGGACAGGAATCTACCTACGAGCAGTACTTC. Amino acids: CASSKGQESTYEQYF. V usage is TRBV5-1 and J usage is TRBJ2-7; 8 bases fit TRBD1. The germline gives CDR1 SGHRS, CDR2 YFSETQ. CDR3 length equals 15 residues. V lost 4 bases to trimming and J lost 2 bases; unmatched junction nucleotides: 8.

The rearrangement uses TRBV2 and TRBJ2-1; 10 bases align to TRBD2. There are 15 residues in the CDR3. Germline trimming cut 10 bases from V and 0 bases from J; bases unmatched to any gene: 6. CDR1 is SNHLY and CDR2 is FYNNEI in the germline V gene. CDR3 DNA: TGTGCCACTGGACTAGCGGAAACCTCCTACAATGAGCAGTTCTTC. Amino acids: CATGLAETSYNEQFF.

The V and J genes are TRBV10-1 and TRBJ2-3, with 8 bases identical to TRBD2. The CDR3 spans 16 residues. The V and J ends lost 4 bases and 5 bases, in that order; junction bases with no gene match: 11. Germline assignment: CDR1 WNHNN and CDR2 SYGVQD (reference sequence). As DNA, the CDR3 is TGCGCCAGCAGTGGTTCCGCGGGGGGCCGGGGAGATACGCAGTATTTT. It specifies CASSGSAGGRGDTQYF.

CDR3 in amino acids: CASSSGTPSSYNEQFF. For the CDR3, the DNA is TGTGCCAGCAGTTCTGGGACACCGAGCTCCTACAATGAGCAGTTCTTC. The chain employs TRBV6-4 and TRBJ2-1, with D possibly TRBD1 on 6 matching bases. CDR1 MRHNA and CDR2 SNTAGT come from the germline V gene. The V end lost 5 bases, the J end lost 0 bases, and 14 bases lay between the germline ends. The CDR3 contains 16 residues.

This clone was observed once. The chain carries TRBV23-1 and TRBJ1-3; tentatively, D is TRBD1 (6 bases). TRBV23-1 is an ORF; its function is uncertain. The CDR3 totals 17 residues. V gave up 4 bases and J gave up 0 bases, with 16 bases separating them. CDR3 region: CASSPRTAISSGNTIYF. CDR3 DNA: TGCGCCAGCAGTCCGCGGACAGCGATAAGCTCTGGAAACACCATATATTTT.

V usage is TRBV18 and J usage is TRBJ1-2, with D tentatively TRBD1 (5 bases). The germline V gene encodes CDR1 KGHSH and CDR2 LQKENI. The CDR3 is made up of 16 amino acids. Deletions cut 5 bases from V and 0 bases from J, with 16 bases between. In nucleotides, the CDR3 is TGTGCCAGCTCATCTACCCACAGGCAAGCTAACTATGGCTACACCTTC. Translated: CASSSTHRQANYGYTF.

This chain connects TRBV6-4 to TRBJ2-2; 8 bases fit TRBD1. This CDR3 has 15 residues. Germline CDR1 is MRHNA and CDR2 is SNTAGT. J gave up 1 base and V 2 bases, and 0 bases lay outside the gene matches. The DNA of the CDR3 is TGTGCCAGCAGTGACGGGACAGGGAACACCGGGGAGCTGTTTTTT. It is translated as CASSDGTGNTGELFF.

The V gene is TRBV7-2, the J gene TRBJ2-7; 7 bases agree with TRBD1. CDR1 SGHTA and CDR2 FQGNSA come from the germline V gene. The CDR3 is made up of 13 amino acids. Unmatched junction bases numbered 3, after V lost 5 bases and J lost 2 bases. The CDR3 region has the DNA TGTGCCAGCAGCCAAGGGGGCGCCTACGAGCAGTACTTC. Translation gives CASSQGGAYEQYF. Full variable domain (missing parts from reference TRBV7-2 and TRBJ2-7): GAGVSQSPSNKVTEKGKDVELRCDPISGHTALYWYRQSLGQGLEFLIYFQGNSAPDKSGLPSDRFSAERTGGSVSTLTIQRTQQEDSAVYLCASSQGGAYEQYFGPGTRLTVT.

The chain couples TRBV27 to TRBJ2-5; TRBD1 matches at 8 bases. Germline V lookup: CDR1 MNHEY, CDR2 SMNVEV (reference sequence). This CDR3 contains 14 residues. The ends lost 5 bases at V and 4 bases at J; junction bases unmatched: 6. In nucleotides, the CDR3 is TGTGCCAGCAGTCACCCAGGGGGCGGAGAGACCCAGTACTTC. This translates into CASSHPGGGETQYF.

This chain uses TRBV13 with TRBJ1-3; 7 bases are shared with TRBD1. The CDR3 contains 16 residues. The trim removed 3 bases at V and 1 base at J, leaving 6 bases unmatched. CDR1 and CDR2 (germline): PRHDT, FYEKMQ (reference sequence). The CDR3: CASSFPGTESGNTIYF. The CDR3 coding sequence is TGTGCCAGCAGCTTCCCAGGGACAGAGTCTGGAAACACCATATATTTT.

The chain carries TRBV7-7 and TRBJ2-3; TRBD2 agrees at 9 bases. Germline trimming cut 2 bases from V and 3 bases from J; bases unmatched to any gene: 3. Germline V CDR1 and CDR2: SSHAT, FNYEAQ (reference sequence). The CDR3 totals 15 residues. CDR3: CASSLSGGSTDTQYF. In DNA form, the CDR3 reads TGTGCCAGCAGCTTAAGCGGGGGGTCGACAGATACGCAGTATTTT.

The genes are TRBV15 and TRBJ2-4, with 7 bases identical to TRBD1. The CDR3 spans 13 residues. V lost 3 bases to trimming and J lost 8 bases; unmatched junction nucleotides: 4. Per germline, CDR1 LNHNV and CDR2 YYDKDF (reference sequence). The CDR3 DNA reads TGTGCCACCAGCAGGTCAGACAGGGACATTCAGTACTTC. Protein: CATSRSDRDIQYF. Drawing the rest from reference TRBV15 and TRBJ2-4, the complete variable domain is DAMVIQNPRYQVTQFGKPVTLSCSQTLNHNVMYWYQQKSSQAPKLLFHYYDKDFNNEADTPDNFQSRRPNTSFCFLDIRSPGLGDTAMYLCATSRSDRDIQYFGAGTRLSVL.

V usage is TRBV5-1 and J usage is TRBJ2-3; weak D call: TRBD2 (6 bases). CDR1 and CDR2 from the germline V gene are SGHRS and YFSETQ. The CDR3 covers 16 residues. The V gene lost 2 bases and the J gene lost 2 bases, with 15 bases spanning the gap. CDR3 sequence (DNA): TGCGCCAGCAGCTTCCCCGGGATAGCGGACACAGATACGCAGTATTTT. Translation: CASSFPGIADTDTQYF.

The chain recombines TRBV6-4 with TRBJ1-5; 11 bases are a match to TRBD1. CDR1 MRHNA and CDR2 SNTAGT come from the germline V gene. The CDR3 spans 14 residues. Germline trimming cut 3 bases from V and 7 bases from J; bases unmatched to any gene: 2. In DNA form, the CDR3 reads TGTGCCAGCAGTGAAGGGACAGGGGGACAGCCCCAGCATTTT. Translating gives CASSEGTGGQPQHF.

Points on this clone: Other DNA sequences in the sample encode the same CDR3. The chain joins TRBV4-3 to TRBJ1-2, with D maybe TRBD1 (6 bases). V lost 0 bases and J lost 4, with 6 bases in between. The germline V gene encodes CDR1 LGHNA and CDR2 YSLEER. The CDR3 contains 13 residues. The chain's CDR3 is CASSQDRGYGYTF. CDR3 coding DNA: TGCGCCAGCAGCCAAGACAGGGGCTATGGCTACACCTTC.

The chain uses TRBV19 and TRBJ1-3, with a possible D match to TRBD1 (5 bases). In germline, CDR1 is LNHDA, CDR2 SQIVND (reference sequence). Trimming removed 5 bases at V and 0 bases at J, with 14 bases between. CDR3 length: 16 amino acids. DNA of the CDR3: TGTGCCAGTAGTCCCCCAGAGACAGACTCTGGAAACACCATATATTTT. It specifies CASSPPETDSGNTIYF.

Here the CDR3 reads CASSPRADTQYF. CDR3 DNA: TGCGCCAGCAGCCCGAGGGCAGATACGCAGTATTTT. The V call is TRBV5-1, the J call TRBJ2-3; a weak D match, TRBD2 (5 bases). This CDR3 has 12 amino acids. Per germline, CDR1 SGHRS and CDR2 YFSETQ. V lost 4 bases to trimming and J lost 4 bases, with 7 bases between them.

The CDR3 loop is CASSFASGGVAKNIQYF. The CDR3 region has the DNA TGTGCCAGCAGCTTTGCTAGCGGGGGGGTAGCCAAAAACATTCAGTACTTC. The chain carries TRBV7-2 and TRBJ2-4; 12 bases are shared with TRBD2. Trimming cost V 3 bases and J 0 bases; bases outside gene matches: 3. This CDR3 contains 17 residues. The V gene's germline CDR1 is SGHTA and CDR2 FQGNSA.

The chain has TRBV7-9 and TRBJ1-1; a weak D match, TRBD1 (6 bases). CDR1 is SEHNR and CDR2 is FQNEAQ in the germline V gene (reference sequence). The CDR3 is 15 residues long. The V and J ends lost 4 bases and 1 base respectively, with 13 bases between them. Here the CDR3 reads CASSYAHRENTEAFF. CDR3 nucleotide sequence: TGTGCCAGCAGCTACGCACACAGGGAGAACACTGAAGCTTTCTTT.

The CDR3 coding sequence is TGCGCCAGCAGCCAAGAACCCGGGGTATGGCCCTATGGCTACACCTTC. It codes for CASSQEPGVWPYGYTF. The chain has TRBV4-1 and TRBJ1-2; D gene uncertain. The CDR3 covers 16 residues. Germline V gene lookup returns CDR1 MGHRA and CDR2 YSYEKL. Trimming removed 0 bases from V and 4 bases from J, with 15 bases in between.